This T cell receptor beta chain was identified during a study of blood T cells in healthy people across ages (dated by TCRdb to between 2014 and 2017). Broadly, across the study: In model experiments, roughly one uniquely barcoded TCR beta cDNA molecule per two T cells was captured by template switching. Using the same blood draw, the study looked at two additional independent replicas of 1 million unique cDNA reads for two donors, one aged 18 to 29 and the other aged 80 or older. Donors were grouped into four age groups: young (average 16 years), middle-aged (under 40), aged (around 62) and long-lived (around 82). Donors of different ages were randomly distributed across sequencing lanes to avoid experimental bias. To track age-related changes in TCR beta repertoire diversity, the study relied on deep sequencing normalized with unique cDNA molecular identifiers.

This clonotype has only a few counts. What antigen it recognizes has not been identified. Base qualities are not recorded, but no much larger clone differs from it by a single base. Library creation used 5' RACE. The sequencer listed for this sample is Illumina HiSeq 2500. A second PCR of roughly 6 to 11 cycles was run with a J-beta primer mix and a sample-barcoded 5' primer. A template-switch 5' adaptor carrying 12 random nucleotides introduced a unique molecular identifier onto each TCR beta cDNA molecule. Each sample yielded at least 2.5 million CDR3-containing paired-end reads. All of the RNA was converted into first-strand cDNA using the Mint cDNA synthesis kit, with a TRBC-specific oligonucleotide serving as the primer. Following uracil-DNA glycosylase treatment, all cDNA underwent a first 18-cycle PCR with the universal primers M1SS and BC2_uni_R. In the authors' own workflow: Each sample was normalized by randomly selecting 1 million high-quality reads, each carrying a distinct molecular identifier. Instead of being binned into consensus sequences, reads that shared molecular identifiers were thrown out. CDR3 identification, clonotype clustering and error correction used MiTCR with a Q25 quality threshold and the strictest error-elimination algorithm. Lower-bound total TCR beta diversity was estimated with a nonparametric unseen species model using Euler transformation. The public reads were quality trimmed at Q25 with fastp and then assembled into clones with MiXCR by TCRdb, keeping productive beta chains. CDR3 protein sequences are deduplicated, and each keeps its most common genes and DNA. The V and J calls come from TCRdb's annotation, not from the publication. The sample contains 950,000 to 1,200,000 distinct CDR3 sequences, around two fifths of them found a single time. Roughly 13% of the sample is taken by the ten largest.

The donors were 40 or so Caucasian individuals from Russia, aged 6 to 90 years, who were systemically healthy. Ten milliliters of peripheral blood were drawn from each donor into EDTA-treated Vacutainer tubes. Ficoll-Paque density-gradient centrifugation was used to isolate PBMCs, with at least 7 million per sample. Total RNA, at least 5 micrograms per sample, was extracted from PBMCs with Trizol reagent. Naive CD45RAhigh/CD27high T cell percentages were measured by flow cytometry on a PBMC aliquot from every donor. What the work shows at the level of the full study, not this receptor alone: Compared with the aged group, the long-lived group had more naive CD4+ T cells, fewer expanded clones and increased TCR diversity, a pattern suggesting age selection. Conclusive comparison of naive and antigen-experienced compartments was prevented by the profiling of bulk unsorted PBMCs. The percentage of naive T cells measured by flow cytometry correlated strongly with observed TCR beta diversity. Because the CMV infection status of the donors was unknown, age-related changes in expanded clonotypes may potentially have been confounded. Estimates of total diversity based on one million sequenced T cells were considered lower bounds and underestimates. As age increased, observed TCR beta diversity per million T cells dropped in a roughly linear way, and a significant reduction was already evident by age 40.

Deletion took 4 bases off V and 7 bases off J, with a span of 17 bases between the germline ends. CDR1 is given as LGHNA and CDR2 as YSLEER, both from the germline V gene. CDR3 length: 15 amino acids, cysteine to phenylalanine. Only CDR3 DNA remains: 45 bases, in frame from the first base. This TCR derives from a young man in good health. Sequenced: blood. The chain links TRBV4-3 with TRBJ2-1; the D gene assignment is ambiguous. The CDR3: CASSLDNGTENEQFF. In nucleotides, the sequence is TGCGCCAGCAGCCTCGATAACGGCACCGAAAATGAGCAGTTCTTC.